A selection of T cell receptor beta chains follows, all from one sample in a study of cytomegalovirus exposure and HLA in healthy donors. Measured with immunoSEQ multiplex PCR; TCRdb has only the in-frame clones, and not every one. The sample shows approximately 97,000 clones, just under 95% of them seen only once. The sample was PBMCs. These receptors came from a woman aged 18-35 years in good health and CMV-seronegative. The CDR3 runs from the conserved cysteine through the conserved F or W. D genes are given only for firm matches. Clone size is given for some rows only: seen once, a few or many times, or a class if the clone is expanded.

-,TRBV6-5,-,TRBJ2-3,CASSYEGFTDTQYF,TGTGCCAGCAGTTACGAGGGCTTCACAGATACGCAGTATTTT
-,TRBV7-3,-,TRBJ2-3,CASSLGPPADTDTQYF,TGTGCCAGCAGCTTAGGCCCCCCTGCAGACACAGATACGCAGTATTTT
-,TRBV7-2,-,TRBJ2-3,CASSLVGGTTDTQYF,TGTGCCAGCAGCTTAGTGGGGGGAACCACAGATACGCAGTATTTT
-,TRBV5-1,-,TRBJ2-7,CASSLRSRYEQYF,TGCGCCAGCAGCTTACGGAGCCGGTACGAGCAGTACTTC
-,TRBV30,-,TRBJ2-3,CAWRSDNLGTDTQYF,TGTGCCTGGAGATCGGACAATCTTGGTACAGATACGCAGTATTTT
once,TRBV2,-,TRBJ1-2,CASSPGGYGYTF,TGTGCCAGCAGTCCCGGTGGTTATGGCTACACCTTC
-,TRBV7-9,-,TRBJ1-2,CASSSDTYGYTF,TGTGCCAGCAGCTCGGACACGTATGGCTACACCTTC
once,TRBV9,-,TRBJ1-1,CASSVGGVMSPEAFF,TGTGCCAGCAGCGTAGGAGGAGTAATGTCTCCTGAAGCTTTCTTT
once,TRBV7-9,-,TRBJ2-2,CASSLAGYNTGELFF,TGTGCCAGCAGCTTGGCGGGTTACAACACCGGGGAGCTGTTTTTT
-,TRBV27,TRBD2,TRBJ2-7,CASSLSPPLSGDSYEQYF,TGTGCCAGCAGTTTGAGCCCTCCTCTCAGCGGGGACTCCTACGAGCAGTACTTC
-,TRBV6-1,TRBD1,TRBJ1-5,CASTTTGYSNQPQHF,TGTGCCAGCACCACGACAGGGTATAGCAATCAGCCCCAGCATTTT
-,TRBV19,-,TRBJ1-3,CASSIPGEFGSGNTIYF,TGTGCCAGTAGTATCCCTGGAGAGTTTGGCTCTGGAAACACCATATATTTT
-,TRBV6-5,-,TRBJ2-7,CASSYASSYEQYF,TGTGCCAGCAGTTACGCGAGTTCCTACGAGCAGTACTTC
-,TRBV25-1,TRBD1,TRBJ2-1,CASSTSYRGPSSVEQFF,TGTGCCAGCAGTACATCGTACAGGGGTCCTTCGAGTGTTGAGCAGTTCTTC
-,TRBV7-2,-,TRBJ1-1,CASSLSRLAFF,TGTGCCAGCAGCTTATCTCGGTTGGCTTTCTTT
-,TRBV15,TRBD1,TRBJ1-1,CATSRGEGARTEAFF,TGTGCCACCAGCAGAGGCGAGGGGGCGCGGACTGAAGCTTTCTTT
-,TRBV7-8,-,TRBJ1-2,CASSRPGNNYGYTF,TGTGCCAGCAGCCGACCAGGGAACAACTATGGCTACACCTTC
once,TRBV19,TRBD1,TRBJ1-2,CASSLRDRFYGYTF,TGTGCCAGTAGTCTCCGGGACAGGTTCTATGGCTACACCTTC
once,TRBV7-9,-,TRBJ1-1,CASSLSWGPDTEAFF,TGTGCCAGCAGCTTAAGTTGGGGGCCAGACACTGAAGCTTTCTTT
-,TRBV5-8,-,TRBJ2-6,CASSLGQGSGANVLTF,TGTGCCAGCAGCTTGGGGCAGGGCTCTGGGGCCAACGTCCTGACTTTC
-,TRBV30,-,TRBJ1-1,CAWSPGGAFF,TGTGCCTGGAGTCCGGGGGGAGCTTTCTTT
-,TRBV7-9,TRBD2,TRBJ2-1,CASSPISGRADSYNEQFF,TGTGCCAGCAGCCCCATAAGCGGGAGGGCCGATTCCTACAATGAGCAGTTCTTC
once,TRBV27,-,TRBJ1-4,CASSQPRRTGNEKLFF,TGTGCCAGCAGTCAACCTCGACGGACTGGGAATGAAAAACTGTTTTTT
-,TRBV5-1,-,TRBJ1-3,CASSLAGASGNTIYF,TGCGCCAGCAGCTTGGCTGGGGCCTCTGGAAACACCATATATTTT
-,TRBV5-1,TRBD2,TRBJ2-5,CASSVSGGTEETQYF,TGCGCCAGCAGCGTTAGCGGGGGGACAGAAGAGACCCAGTACTTC
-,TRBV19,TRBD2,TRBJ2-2,CASNTTSGGHTGELFF,TGTGCCAGTAACACGACTAGCGGGGGTCACACCGGGGAGCTGTTTTTT
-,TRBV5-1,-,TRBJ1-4,CASSAGAANEKLFF,TGCGCCAGCAGTGCTGGGGCAGCGAATGAAAAACTGTTTTTT
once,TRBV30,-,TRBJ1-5,CAWSGTSNQPQHF,TGTGCCTGGAGTGGGACAAGCAATCAGCCCCAGCATTTT
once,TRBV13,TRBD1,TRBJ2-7,CASSQGQGAYEQYF,TGTGCCAGCAGCCAGGGACAGGGGGCCTACGAGCAGTACTTC
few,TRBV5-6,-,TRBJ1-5,CASSLFNNQPQHF,TGTGCCAGCAGCTTGTTTAACAATCAGCCCCAGCATTTT
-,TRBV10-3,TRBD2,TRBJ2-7,CAISGTSGSYEQYF,TGTGCCATCAGTGGGACTAGCGGGAGTTACGAGCAGTACTTC
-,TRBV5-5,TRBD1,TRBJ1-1,CASSFWDRGQSTEAFF,TGTGCCAGCAGCTTCTGGGACAGGGGGCAGAGCACTGAAGCTTTCTTT
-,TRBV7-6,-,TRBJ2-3,CASSLGGGHRTDTQYF,TGTGCCAGCAGCTTGGGGGGGGGCCATCGGACAGATACGCAGTATTTT
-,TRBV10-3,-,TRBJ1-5,CAISQGPNQPQHF,TGTGCCATCAGCCAGGGGCCCAATCAGCCCCAGCATTTT
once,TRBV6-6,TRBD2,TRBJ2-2,CASSYKGGYIGELFF,TGTGCCAGCAGTTATAAGGGAGGGTATATCGGGGAGCTGTTTTTT